This TCR beta chain was profiled in a study of T cell repertoires in cytomegalovirus infection. Study context: It was recently identified HLA-C-restricted and well-studied HLA-B-restricted CMV epitopes that the study used. An indication of both CMV infection and matching HLA type came from public TCR beta signatures. Findings and caveats of the study: Dominant in the ex vivo response were TCR beta clonotypes restricted by HLA-C and specific for CMV. Adding up the frequency of public TCR beta families identified people who carried CMV plus the relevant HLA.

TCRdb itself ran the reads through MiXCR, one entry per CDR3 protein. The table records approximately 24,000 distinct CDR3 sequences, approximately 22% of them present only once. Concerning this clonotype itself: What it binds is unknown.

The sequence derives from a human donor in good health (CMV status not recorded). Some clones in this sample may be carry-over from other donors' samples. This material consisted of CD8+ T cells from cultured PBMCs, taken from culture after CMV antigen stimulation.

The CDR3 region is CATCGVSYNSPLHF. Written as DNA, the CDR3 is TGTGCCACCTGCGGGGTTTCCTATAATTCACCCCTCCACTTT. The J gene is TRBJ1-6, the V gene TRBV6-1, with unresolved D. Germline V lookup: CDR1 MNHNS, CDR2 SASEGT. This CDR3 is built from 14 residues. V lost 10 bases to trimming and J lost 1 base, with 11 bases between them.